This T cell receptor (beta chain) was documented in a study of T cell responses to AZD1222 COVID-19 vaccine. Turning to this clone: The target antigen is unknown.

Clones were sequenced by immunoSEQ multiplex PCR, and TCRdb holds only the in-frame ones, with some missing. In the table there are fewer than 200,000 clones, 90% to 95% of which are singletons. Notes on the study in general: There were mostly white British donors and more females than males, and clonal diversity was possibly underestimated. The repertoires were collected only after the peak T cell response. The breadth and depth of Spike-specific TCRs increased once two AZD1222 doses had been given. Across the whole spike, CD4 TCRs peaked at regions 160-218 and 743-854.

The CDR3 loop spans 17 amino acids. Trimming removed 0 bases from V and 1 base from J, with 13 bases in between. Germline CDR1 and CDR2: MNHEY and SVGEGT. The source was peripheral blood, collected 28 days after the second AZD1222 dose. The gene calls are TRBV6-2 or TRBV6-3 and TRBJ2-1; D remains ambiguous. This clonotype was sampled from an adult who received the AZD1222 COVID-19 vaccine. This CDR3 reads CASSYSTPDWSYNEQFF. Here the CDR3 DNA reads TGTGCCAGCAGTTACTCGACGCCGGATTGGTCCTACAATGAGCAGTTCTTC.